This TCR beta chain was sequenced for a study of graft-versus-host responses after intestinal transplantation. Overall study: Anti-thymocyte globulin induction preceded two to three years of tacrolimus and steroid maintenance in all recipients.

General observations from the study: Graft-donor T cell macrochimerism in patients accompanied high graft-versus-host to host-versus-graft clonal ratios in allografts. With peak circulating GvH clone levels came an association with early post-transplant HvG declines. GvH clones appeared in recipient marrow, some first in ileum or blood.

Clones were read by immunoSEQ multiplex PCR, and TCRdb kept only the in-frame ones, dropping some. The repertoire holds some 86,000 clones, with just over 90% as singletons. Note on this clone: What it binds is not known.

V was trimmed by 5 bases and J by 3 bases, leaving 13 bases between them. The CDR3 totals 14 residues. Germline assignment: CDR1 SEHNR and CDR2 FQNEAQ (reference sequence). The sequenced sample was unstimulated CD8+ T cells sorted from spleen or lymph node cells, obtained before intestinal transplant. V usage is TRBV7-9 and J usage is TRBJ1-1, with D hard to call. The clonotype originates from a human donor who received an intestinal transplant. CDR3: CASSPTRTDTEAFF. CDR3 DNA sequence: TGTGCCAGCAGCCCCACCCGGACGGACACTGAAGCTTTCTTT. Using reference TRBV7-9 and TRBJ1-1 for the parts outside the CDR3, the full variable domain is DTGVSQNPRHKITKRGQNVTFRCDPISEHNRLYWYRQTLGQGPEFLTYFQNEAQLEKSRLLSDRFSAERPKGSFSTLEIQRTEQGDSAMYLCASSPTRTDTEAFFGQGTRLTVV.